The entry below gives a single T cell receptor (beta chain) sequence along with its context. Its target is unknown. This specimen comes from a study of siplizumab effects on memory and regulatory T cells. Study-level points and caveats: Unstimulated subsets captured only a minor fraction of alloreactive clones. Treg-derived clones made up an average of about 73% of mappable alloreactive CD4+ clones with siplizumab and under 35% in controls. Greater diversity than memory cells seemed evident in naive T cells, which also appeared to be major alloresponse contributors.

Germline V gene sequence: CDR1 SEHNR, CDR2 FQNEAQ (reference sequence). This CDR3 comprises 12 residues. V was pared by 6 bases and J by 0 bases, with 6 bases between. The assay covered 100,000 or so TCR templates per sample. Repertoires were generated with immunoSEQ multiplex PCR, while TCRdb's copy carries only in-frame clones and drops some. The sample lists some 46,000 clones, approximately 93% occurring once. This receptor was taken from a human donor in good health. The sample comprised CD8+ T cells sorted from blood. The V and J genes are TRBV7-9 and TRBJ2-7; D unclear. The CDR3 spells CASRSLSYEQYF. The CDR3 bases are TGTGCCAGCAGGTCACTCTCCTACGAGCAGTACTTC.